The rows below give T cell receptor beta chains drawn from one sample of a study of cytomegalovirus exposure and HLA in healthy donors. The assay was immunoSEQ multiplex PCR, and TCRdb's table has in-frame clones only and misses some. This sample has 200,000 to 250,000 clones, with around 83% found just once. Sequenced input: PBMCs. The receptors derive from a girl aged 2 to 9 in good health and CMV-seronegative. CDR3s include the opening cysteine and the closing phenylalanine or tryptophan. The D gene is left open where the match is weak. Expanded clones get a size class; other rows say once, few or many, or leave the size out.

D: NA; size: NA; V: TRBV4-1; J: TRBJ2-5; CDR3: CASSQEGASRQETQYF; DNA: TGCGCCAGCAGCCAAGAGGGGGCTAGCAGGCAAGAGACCCAGTACTTC
D: NA; size: NA; V: TRBV7-9; J: TRBJ2-7; CDR3: CASSSRGSYEQYF; DNA: TGTGCCAGCAGCTCCAGGGGCTCCTACGAGCAGTACTTC
D: TRBD1; size: NA; V: TRBV13; J: TRBJ2-7; CDR3: CASSIQGQVYEQYF; DNA: TGTGCCAGCAGCATTCAGGGACAGGTGTACGAGCAGTACTTC
D: TRBD2; size: NA; V: TRBV5-1; J: TRBJ2-1; CDR3: CASSLGFSGGVPHNEQFF; DNA: TGCGCCAGCAGCTTGGGTTTTAGCGGGGGGGTACCCCACAATGAGCAGTTCTTC
D: NA; size: NA; V: TRBV7-3; J: TRBJ2-7; CDR3: CASSLQGGYEQYF; DNA: TGTGCCAGCAGCTTACAGGGTGGCTACGAGCAGTACTTC
D: TRBD1; size: NA; V: TRBV4-1; J: TRBJ1-6; CDR3: CASRWTGEGPLHF; DNA: TGCGCCAGCAGGTGGACAGGGGAAGGGCCCCTCCACTTT
D: NA; size: NA; V: TRBV6-1; J: TRBJ2-1; CDR3: CASSARQRPLANEQFF; DNA: TGTGCCAGCAGTGCCAGACAGCGCCCGTTGGCCAATGAGCAGTTCTTC
D: TRBD2; size: once; V: TRBV6-5; J: TRBJ2-7; CDR3: CASSYPKREGRYEQYF; DNA: TGTGCCAGCAGTTACCCGAAGCGGGAGGGCCGATACGAGCAGTACTTC
D: NA; size: NA; V: TRBV5-6; J: TRBJ1-1; CDR3: CASSSGGAESFF; DNA: TGTGCCAGCAGCTCCGGGGGAGCCGAATCTTTCTTT
D: NA; size: NA; V: TRBV29-1; J: TRBJ2-7; CDR3: CSVEGWGGGYEQYF; DNA: TGCAGCGTTGAGGGCTGGGGGGGCGGCTACGAGCAGTACTTC
D: TRBD1; size: NA; V: TRBV30; J: TRBJ2-7; CDR3: CAWRRQGIYEQYF; DNA: TGTGCCTGGAGGAGACAGGGCATCTACGAGCAGTACTTC
D: NA; size: NA; V: TRBV5-1; J: TRBJ1-5; CDR3: CASSLGAGDQPQHF; DNA: TGCGCCAGCAGCTTGGGAGCAGGGGATCAGCCCCAGCATTTT
D: NA; size: NA; V: TRBV20-1; J: TRBJ2-3; CDR3: CSANRVDTQYF; DNA: TGCAGTGCGAACAGGGTAGATACGCAGTATTTT
D: NA; size: NA; V: TRBV1; J: TRBJ1-5; CDR3: CTSSQGQGDQPQHF; DNA: TGCACCAGCAGCCAAGGACAGGGAGATCAGCCCCAGCATTTT
D: NA; size: NA; V: TRBV11-3; J: TRBJ1-1; CDR3: CASSLEGASTEAFF; DNA: TGTGCCAGCAGCTTAGAGGGGGCATCCACTGAAGCTTTCTTT
D: NA; size: NA; V: TRBV30; J: TRBJ2-6; CDR3: CAWTTGVVTGANVLTF; DNA: TGTGCCTGGACGACGGGAGTGGTGACTGGGGCCAACGTCCTGACTTTC
D: TRBD1; size: once; V: TRBV25-1; J: TRBJ2-3; CDR3: CASSEYKTGGRDTQYF; DNA: TGTGCCAGCAGTGAATATAAGACAGGGGGCAGAGATACGCAGTATTTT
D: TRBD1; size: once; V: TRBV5-1; J: TRBJ1-2; CDR3: CASSPRTGGINGYTF; DNA: TGCGCCAGCAGCCCCCGGACAGGGGGTATAAATGGCTACACCTTC
D: NA; size: NA; V: TRBV9; J: TRBJ2-3; CDR3: CASSAGQMDTDTQYF; DNA: TGTGCCAGCAGCGCAGGACAGATGGACACAGATACGCAGTATTTT
D: TRBD1; size: NA; V: TRBV19; J: TRBJ1-5; CDR3: CASSISADRARQPQHF; DNA: TGTGCCAGTAGTATATCTGCAGACAGGGCGCGTCAGCCCCAGCATTTT
D: NA; size: NA; V: TRBV7-9; J: TRBJ2-7; CDR3: CASSLRPQGSYEQYF; DNA: TGTGCCAGCAGCTTAAGACCCCAGGGGAGCTACGAGCAGTACTTC
D: TRBD2; size: once; V: TRBV27; J: TRBJ2-7; CDR3: CASSLAFGGRALEQYF; DNA: TGTGCCAGCAGTTTAGCGTTTGGCGGGAGGGCTCTCGAGCAGTACTTC
D: TRBD1; size: once; V: TRBV30; J: TRBJ1-1; CDR3: CAWSPQTGVRAFF; DNA: TGTGCCTGGAGTCCTCAGACAGGGGTACGAGCTTTCTTT
D: NA; size: NA; V: TRBV11-2; J: TRBJ2-2; CDR3: CASSPDRIGELFF; DNA: TGTGCCAGCAGTCCTGACAGAATCGGGGAGCTGTTTTTT
D: TRBD2; size: NA; V: TRBV11-2; J: TRBJ2-7; CDR3: CASSLLAGDPDKQYF; DNA: TGTGCCAGCAGCTTACTAGCGGGAGATCCGGATAAGCAGTACTTC
D: TRBD2; size: NA; V: TRBV27; J: TRBJ2-7; CDR3: CATRTSGGYEQYF; DNA: TGTGCCACCCGGACTAGCGGGGGCTACGAGCAGTACTTC
D: NA; size: NA; V: TRBV21-1; J: TRBJ1-3; CDR3: CATPRRSRTSGNTIYF; DNA: TGTGCCACCCCACGAAGGAGCCGAACCTCTGGAAACACCATATATTTT